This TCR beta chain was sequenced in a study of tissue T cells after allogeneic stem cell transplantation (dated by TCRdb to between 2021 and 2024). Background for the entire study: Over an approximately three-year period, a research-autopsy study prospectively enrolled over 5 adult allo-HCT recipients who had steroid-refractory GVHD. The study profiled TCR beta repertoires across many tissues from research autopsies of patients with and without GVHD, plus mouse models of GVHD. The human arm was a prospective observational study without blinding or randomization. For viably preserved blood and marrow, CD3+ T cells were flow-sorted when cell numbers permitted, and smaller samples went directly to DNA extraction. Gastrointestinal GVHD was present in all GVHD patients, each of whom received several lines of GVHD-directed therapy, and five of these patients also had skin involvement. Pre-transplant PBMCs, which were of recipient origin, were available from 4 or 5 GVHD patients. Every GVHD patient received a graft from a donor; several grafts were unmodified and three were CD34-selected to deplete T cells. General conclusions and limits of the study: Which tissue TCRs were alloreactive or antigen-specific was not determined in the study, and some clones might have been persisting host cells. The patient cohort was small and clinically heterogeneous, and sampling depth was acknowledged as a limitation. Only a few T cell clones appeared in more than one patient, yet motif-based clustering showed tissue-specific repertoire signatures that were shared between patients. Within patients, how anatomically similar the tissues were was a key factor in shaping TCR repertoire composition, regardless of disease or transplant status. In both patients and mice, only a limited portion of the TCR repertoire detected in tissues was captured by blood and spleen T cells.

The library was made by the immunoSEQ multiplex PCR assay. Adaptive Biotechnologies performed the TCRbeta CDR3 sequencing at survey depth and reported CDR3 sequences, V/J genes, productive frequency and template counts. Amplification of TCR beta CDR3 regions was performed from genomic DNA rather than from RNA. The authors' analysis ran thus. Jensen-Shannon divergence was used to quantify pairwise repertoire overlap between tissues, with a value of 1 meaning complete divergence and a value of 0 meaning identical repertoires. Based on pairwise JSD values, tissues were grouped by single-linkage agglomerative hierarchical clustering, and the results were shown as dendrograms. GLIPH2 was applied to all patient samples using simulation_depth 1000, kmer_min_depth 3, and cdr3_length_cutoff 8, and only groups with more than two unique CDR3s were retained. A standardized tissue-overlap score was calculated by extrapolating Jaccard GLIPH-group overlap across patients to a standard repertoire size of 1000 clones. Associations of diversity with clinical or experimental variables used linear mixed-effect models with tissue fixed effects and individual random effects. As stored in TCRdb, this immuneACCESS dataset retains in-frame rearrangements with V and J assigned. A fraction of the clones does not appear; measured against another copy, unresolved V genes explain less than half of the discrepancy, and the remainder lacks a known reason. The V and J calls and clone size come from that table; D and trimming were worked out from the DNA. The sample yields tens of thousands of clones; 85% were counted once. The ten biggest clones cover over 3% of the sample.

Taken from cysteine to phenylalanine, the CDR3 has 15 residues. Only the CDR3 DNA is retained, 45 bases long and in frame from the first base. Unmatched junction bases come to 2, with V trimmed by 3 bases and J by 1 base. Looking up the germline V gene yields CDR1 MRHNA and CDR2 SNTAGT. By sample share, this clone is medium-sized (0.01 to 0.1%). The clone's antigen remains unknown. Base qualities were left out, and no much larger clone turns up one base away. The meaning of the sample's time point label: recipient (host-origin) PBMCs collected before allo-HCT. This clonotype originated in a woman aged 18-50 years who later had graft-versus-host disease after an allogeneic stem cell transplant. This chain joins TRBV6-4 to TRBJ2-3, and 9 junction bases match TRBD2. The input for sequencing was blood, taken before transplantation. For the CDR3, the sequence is CASSEERGGTDTQYF. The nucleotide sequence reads TGTGCCAGCAGTGAGGAGCGGGGGGGCACAGATACGCAGTATTTT.